A single sample is the source of the 26 T cell receptor beta chains below, sequenced in a study of blood T cell repertoires in COVID-19. The table came from immunoSEQ multiplex PCR; TCRdb's copy has only in-frame clones and leaves some out. The repertoire holds 63,000 or so clones, with less than 85% as singletons. Sequenced: peripheral blood. The receptors stem from a man older than 75 with active COVID-19.

The CDR3 DNA reads as TGTGCCAGCAGCCCCTGGGACAGGGGAGGAGAGCAGTACTTC. It translates to CASSPWDRGGEQYF. The rearrangement uses TRBV9 and TRBJ2-7, with 10 bases lining up with TRBD1. V was clipped by 4 bases and J by 7 bases; unmatched bases: 8. Germline V gene lookup returns CDR1 SGDLS and CDR2 YYNGEE. The CDR3 spans 14 residues.

The table lists this clone with a count of one. The rearrangement links TRBV3-1 (or the pseudogene TRBV3-2) to TRBJ1-6; a possible D gene is TRBD1 (5 bases). V lost 4 bases and J 6 bases, leaving 13 bases between the germline ends. There are 15 residues in the CDR3. The germline CDR1 and CDR2 sequences are LGHDT and YNNKEL (reference sequence). The DNA for the CDR3 is TGTGCCAGCAGCCGGGGCGGGGTCGGTAATTCACCCCTCCACTTT. Translated: CASSRGGVGNSPLHF.

This clone was seen once. J is TRBJ2-1 and V is TRBV24-1; possibly TRBD2 for D (6 bases). The CDR3 covers 15 residues. From germline, CDR1 is KGHDR and CDR2 SFDVKD. V lost 3 bases and J lost 2, with 10 bases in between. Here the CDR3 reads CATSDRAGPYNEQFF. The CDR3 region has the DNA TGTGCCACCAGTGATCGGGCGGGACCCTACAATGAGCAGTTCTTC.

The gene calls are TRBV27 and TRBJ2-7; 10 nucleotides align to TRBD1. The CDR3 runs 20 residues. Germline V gene lookup returns CDR1 MNHEY and CDR2 SMNVEV (reference sequence). Trimming took 4 bases from V and 0 from J; bases not matched to a gene: 18. The CDR3 nucleotides read TGTGCCAGCAGTTCAAATCGACAGGGGGCCAGCAAACATAACTCCTACGAGCAGTACTTC. This sequence encodes CASSSNRQGASKHNSYEQYF.

V is TRBV3-1 (or the pseudogene TRBV3-2) and J is TRBJ2-1; 11 bases are shared with TRBD2. CDR3 size: 15 residues. CDR1 and CDR2 (germline): LGHDT, YNNKEL (reference sequence). Trimming cost V 3 bases and J 2 bases; bases outside gene matches: 0. The CDR3 loop reads CASSHSGGAYNEQFF. CDR3 DNA: TGTGCCAGCAGCCATAGCGGGGGGGCCTACAATGAGCAGTTCTTC.

The chain is built from TRBV29-1 and TRBJ2-3; the match to TRBD2 covers 9 bases. This CDR3 spans 17 amino acids. The J segment lost 0 bases and the V segment lost 3 bases, leaving 10 bases of the junction unmatched. CDR1 and CDR2 (germline): SQVTM, ANQGSEA. CDR3 sequence reads: CSVDRAGGASSTDTQYF. In DNA form, the CDR3 reads TGCAGCGTTGATCGAGCGGGGGGTGCTTCTAGCACAGATACGCAGTATTTT.

The CDR3 loop is CASSRGQARPDTQYF. The CDR3 coding sequence is TGTGCCAGCAGCAGAGGACAGGCCAGGCCAGATACGCAGTATTTT. The chain joins TRBV5-5 to TRBJ2-3; 7 nucleotides line up with TRBD1. The germline V gene has CDR1 SGHKS and CDR2 YYEKEE (reference sequence). The CDR3 runs 15 residues. The junction had 9 bases not matched to a gene; V was cut back by 4 bases and J by 4 bases.

This chain links TRBV6-4 with TRBJ1-1; tentatively, D is TRBD1 (6 bases). Germline-derived CDR1 and CDR2 are MRHNA and SNTAGT. This CDR3 region has 15 residues. Deletions cut 7 bases from V and 1 base from J, with 16 bases between. The CDR3 DNA reads TGTGCCAGCAAAGTAGAGGACAGCCAGAACACTGAAGCTTTCTTT. This translates into CASKVEDSQNTEAFF.

V is TRBV3-1 (or the pseudogene TRBV3-2) and J is TRBJ2-1, with 11 bases matching TRBD2. This CDR3 has 17 amino acids. Trimming cost V 4 bases and J 3 bases; bases outside gene matches: 8. Germline CDR1 is LGHDT and CDR2 is YNNKEL (reference sequence). Here the CDR3 DNA reads TGTGCCAGCAGCCCAGCCCCTAGCGGGAGGTTCTACAATGAGCAGTTCTTC. As protein: CASSPAPSGRFYNEQFF.

V usage is TRBV9 and J usage is TRBJ1-1; 7 bases are shared with TRBD1. The CDR3 totals 12 residues. V lost 4 bases to trimming and J lost 7 bases; unmatched junction nucleotides: 4. Germline V gene sequence: CDR1 SGDLS, CDR2 YYNGEE. The CDR3 loop reads CASSPGGGEAFF. In DNA form, the CDR3 reads TGTGCCAGCAGCCCAGGGGGTGGTGAAGCTTTCTTT.

The chain is built from TRBV7-8 and TRBJ2-1; the D gene is possibly TRBD2 (5 bases). Per germline, CDR1 SGHVS and CDR2 FQNEAQ. This CDR3 region has 14 residues. The V end lost 3 bases, the J end lost 3 bases, and 9 bases lay between the germline ends. CDR3 in amino acids: CASSLVGDYNEQFF. CDR3 bases: TGTGCCAGCAGCTTGGTGGGAGACTACAATGAGCAGTTCTTC.

CDR3 nucleotides: TGTGCCAGCAGTCAGCCAGGGGGCGCAAGAACTGAAGCTTTCTTT. Its protein is CASSQPGGARTEAFF. The J gene is TRBJ1-1, the V gene TRBV6-5, with 8 nucleotides matching TRBD1. CDR1 MNHEY and CDR2 SVGAGI come from the germline V gene. V trimming: 5 bases; J trimming: 5 bases; junction bases outside the gene matches: 10. The CDR3 spans 15 residues.

This clone has a handful of counts. The chain recombines TRBV6-2 or TRBV6-3 with TRBJ1-1; D uncertain. The CDR3 covers 13 residues. V gave up 5 bases and J gave up 0 bases, with 7 bases separating them. Germline V gene lookup returns CDR1 MNHEY and CDR2 SVGEGT. CDR3 sequence: CASSLSLNTEAFF. Here the CDR3 DNA reads TGTGCCAGCAGTCTTTCTCTGAACACTGAAGCTTTCTTT.

The chain has TRBV19 and TRBJ2-7, with D possibly matching TRBD1 (5 bases). The ends were cut back, 5 bases at V and 3 bases at J, with 14 bases in the middle. In germline, CDR1 is LNHDA, CDR2 SQIVND (reference sequence). The CDR3 loop spans 14 amino acids. The CDR3 reads CASSPAPGFYEQYF. In nucleotides, the CDR3 is TGTGCCAGTAGTCCAGCCCCAGGGTTCTACGAGCAGTACTTC. Full variable domain (rest looked up from reference TRBV19 and TRBJ2-7): DGGITQSPKYLFRKEGQNVTLSCEQNLNHDAMYWYRQDPGQGLRLIYYSQIVNDFQKGDIAEGYSVSREKKESFPLTVTSAQKNPTAFYLCASSPAPGFYEQYFGPGTRLTVT.

The V and J genes are TRBV4-3 and TRBJ2-3; D possibly corresponds to TRBD1 (6 bases). The CDR3 is 18 amino acids. Per germline, CDR1 LGHNA and CDR2 YSLEER. Trimming cost V 1 base and J 4 bases, with 21 bases left between them. CDR3 residues: CASSQALGQSLKADTQYF. Written as DNA, the CDR3 is TGCGCCAGCAGCCAAGCGCTAGGACAGAGCCTCAAGGCAGATACGCAGTATTTT.

This chain joins TRBV6-5 and TRBJ1-1; TRBD1 matches at 7 bases. The ends lost 6 bases at V and 0 bases at J; junction bases unmatched: 7. The germline V gene encodes CDR1 MNHEY and CDR2 SVGAGI. CDR3 length: 15 amino acids. CDR3 amino acids: CASSQTTGMNTEAFF. CDR3 DNA sequence: TGTGCCAGCAGCCAGACGACAGGGATGAACACTGAAGCTTTCTTT.

This sequence joins TRBV11-3 and TRBJ1-1; maybe TRBD1 (5 bases). This CDR3 comprises 15 residues. V lost 0 bases and J lost 3, with 11 bases in between. Per the germline V gene, CDR1 is SGHNT and CDR2 is YENEEA. CDR3 in amino acids: CASSLDGRVDTEAFF. The CDR3 DNA reads as TGTGCCAGCAGCTTAGATGGCAGGGTTGACACTGAAGCTTTCTTT.

The V call is TRBV5-4, the J call TRBJ2-5, with TRBD2 matching over 9 bases. Germline trimming cut 1 base from V and 5 bases from J; bases unmatched to any gene: 9. Germline V lookup: CDR1 SGHNT, CDR2 YYREEE (reference sequence). The CDR3 totals 16 residues. The CDR3 DNA reads TGTGCCAGCAGCTTGCGTAAGGGTAGCGGGAGTGAGACCCAGTACTTC. Translated, it gives CASSLRKGSGSETQYF. The complete variable domain, with remaining parts taken from reference TRBV5-4 and TRBJ2-5, reads ETGVTQSPTHLIKTRGQQVTLRCSSQSGHNTVSWYQQALGQGPQFIFQYYREEENGRGNFPPRFSGLQFPNYSSELNVNALELDDSALYLCASSLRKGSGSETQYFGPGTRLLVL.

In its sample, this clone was seen a few times. V gene TRBV4-1 combines with J gene TRBJ2-2; 9 nucleotides align to TRBD2. Germline lookup yields CDR1 MGHRA and CDR2 YSYEKL. This CDR3 is 17 amino acids long. V was pared by 0 bases and J by 5 bases, with 7 bases of the junction left unmatched. CDR3 bases: TGCGCCAGCAGCCAAGATGCCCTAGCGGGAAGTACCGGGGAGCTGTTTTTT. It translates to CASSQDALAGSTGELFF.

This chain joins TRBV7-2 and TRBJ1-2; tentatively, D is TRBD1 (6 bases). The CDR3 is 15 amino acids. With 5 bases removed from V and 8 bases from J, the gap between germline ends came to 21 bases. Per the germline V gene, CDR1 is SGHTA and CDR2 is FQGNSA. The CDR3 coding sequence is TGTGCCAGCAGCCCAAACAGGGCAAGGGTATGGGGCTACACCTTC. As protein: CASSPNRARVWGYTF.

This chain connects TRBV7-9 to TRBJ2-5, with TRBD2 matching 8 bases. Per the germline V gene, CDR1 is SEHNR and CDR2 is FQNEAQ (reference sequence). V shed 5 bases, J shed 7 bases, and the junction held 12 bases outside the gene matches. The CDR3 has 15 residues. The CDR3 DNA follows: TGTGCCAGCAGCAAATCGGGACTAGTACACGGGACCCAGTACTTC. Translating gives CASSKSGLVHGTQYF. Variable domain in full (rest from reference TRBV7-9 and TRBJ2-5): DTGVSQNPRHKITKRGQNVTFRCDPISEHNRLYWYRQTLGQGPEFLTYFQNEAQLEKSRLLSDRFSAERPKGSFSTLEIQRTEQGDSAMYLCASSKSGLVHGTQYFGPGTRLLVL.

The chain carries TRBV14 and TRBJ1-1, with D maybe TRBD1 (5 bases). Trimming left V 5 bases short and J 2 bases short, with 9 bases between. CDR3 size: 13 residues. CDR1 SGHDN and CDR2 FVKESK come from the germline V gene. The CDR3 nucleotides read TGTGCCAGCAGCTCCGACAGAAACACTGAAGCTTTCTTT. Residues: CASSSDRNTEAFF.

V usage is TRBV6-5 and J usage is TRBJ2-7; the match to TRBD1 covers 7 bases. The CDR3 has 15 amino acids. J gave up 4 bases and V 0 bases, and 6 bases lay outside the gene matches. Germline CDR1 reads MNHEY; CDR2 reads SVGAGI. The CDR3 loop reads CASSYSDGRGYEQYF. CDR3 bases: TGTGCCAGCAGTTACTCGGACGGCAGGGGGTACGAGCAGTACTTC.

The chain carries TRBV15 and TRBJ1-1, with D perhaps matching TRBD1 (6 bases). Germline CDR1 and CDR2: LNHNV and YYDKDF (reference sequence). The CDR3 is made up of 16 amino acids. Between the trimmed V and J ends, which lost 0 bases and 1 base, there was a span of 12 bases. This CDR3 is CATSRDTDSSNTEAFF. The DNA for the CDR3 is TGTGCCACCAGCAGAGATACGGACAGTTCGAACACTGAAGCTTTCTTT.

The V call is TRBV5-1, the J call TRBJ1-1; TRBD1 is a possible D gene (6 bases). CDR1 is SGHRS, CDR2 YFSETQ, per germline. The CDR3 has 15 amino acids. V lost 2 bases and J lost 1, with 12 bases in between. CDR3 sequence reads: CASSFQQGSNTEAFF. CDR3 sequence (DNA): TGCGCCAGCAGCTTTCAACAGGGCTCGAACACTGAAGCTTTCTTT.

This clone was recorded at least ten times. The chain is built from TRBV14 and TRBJ2-7; possibly TRBD1 for D (6 bases). CDR3 length equals 13 residues. CDR1 and CDR2 from the germline V gene are SGHDN and FVKESK. Trimming pared 4 bases from V and 2 bases from J, leaving 9 bases between. CDR3 in DNA: TGTGCCAGCAGCCCCTGGACAGCCTACGAGCAGTACTTC. Amino acids: CASSPWTAYEQYF.